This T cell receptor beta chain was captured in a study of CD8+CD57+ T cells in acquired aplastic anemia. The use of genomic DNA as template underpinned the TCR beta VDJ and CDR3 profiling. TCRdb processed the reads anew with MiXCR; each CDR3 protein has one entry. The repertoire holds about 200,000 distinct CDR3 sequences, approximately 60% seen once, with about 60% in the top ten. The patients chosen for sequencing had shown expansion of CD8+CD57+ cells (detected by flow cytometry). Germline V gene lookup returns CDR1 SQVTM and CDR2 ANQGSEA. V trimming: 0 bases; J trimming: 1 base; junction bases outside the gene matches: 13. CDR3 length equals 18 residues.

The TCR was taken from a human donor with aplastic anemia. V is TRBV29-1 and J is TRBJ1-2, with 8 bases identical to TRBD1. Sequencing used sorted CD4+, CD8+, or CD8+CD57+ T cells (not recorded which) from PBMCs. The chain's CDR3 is CSVEDPDRQGMVNYGYTF. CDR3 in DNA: TGCAGCGTTGAAGATCCGGATCGACAGGGGATGGTTAACTATGGCTACACCTTC.